This paragraph covers one T cell receptor beta chain sequence. The antigen is unknown. Germline V gene lookup returns CDR1 SGHVS and CDR2 FQNEAQ. The CDR3 totals 15 residues. V shed 5 bases and J shed 4 bases, with 18 bases lying between them. This entry comes from a study of T-cell memory formation after mild COVID-19. Overall study: Largely, TCR clusters stayed within a single donor. Study-wide findings and caveats: There was a balanced CD4/CD8 profile in clones contracting day 15 to 85, and later expanders leaned CD4+. Contracting CD4+ clones sat mainly in CM and EM; CD8+ in EMRA. Nothing confirmed that second-wave clones peaking on day 37 were specific for SARS-CoV-2.

MiXCR, run by TCRdb on the 5' RACE reads, gives a single entry per CDR3 protein. Of under 250,000 distinct CDR3 sequences in the sample, 7.5% to 10% were seen once. The genes are TRBV7-8 and TRBJ2-7; D remains unclear. The source of this sequence is a man aged 18 to 29 who had mild COVID-19 (a few samples of this study predate the infection). Cell type and time point are not known. Sequenced material: PBMCs or a T cell subset sorted from them (not recorded which). The CDR3 is CASSASGPWTYEQYV. The CDR3 DNA reads TGTGCCAGCAGCGCCTCAGGTCCTTGGACGTACGAGCAGTACGTC.